This TCR beta chain was profiled in a study of T cell responses to AZD1222 COVID-19 vaccine. Study results and caveats: It should be noted that donors were predominantly white British and more often female, and clonal diversity was possibly underestimated. CD4 TCRs associated with vaccination spanned spike, dominating at 160-218 and 743-854. Just five or six AZD1222 recipients were seropositive at baseline. It was only after the peak T cell response that any repertoires were sampled.

There are 12 residues in the CDR3. Between the trimmed V and J ends, which lost 4 bases and 7 bases, there was a span of 10 bases. Germline-derived CDR1 and CDR2 are SGHVS and FQNEAQ. As concerns this clone: Its matching antigen is unknown.

Here immunoSEQ multiplex PCR was the method, and the copy in TCRdb shows in-frame clones only, minus some. The table has approximately 100,000 clones, approximately 89% seen once. This TCR came from an adult in good health. Sequencing used peripheral blood, obtained on day 0 of AZD1222 vaccination. The gene calls are TRBV7-8 and TRBJ1-1; D is unclear. CDR3 coding DNA: TGTGCCAGCAGCTCAGAGATGGGTGAAGCTTTCTTT. This codes for CASSSEMGEAFF.